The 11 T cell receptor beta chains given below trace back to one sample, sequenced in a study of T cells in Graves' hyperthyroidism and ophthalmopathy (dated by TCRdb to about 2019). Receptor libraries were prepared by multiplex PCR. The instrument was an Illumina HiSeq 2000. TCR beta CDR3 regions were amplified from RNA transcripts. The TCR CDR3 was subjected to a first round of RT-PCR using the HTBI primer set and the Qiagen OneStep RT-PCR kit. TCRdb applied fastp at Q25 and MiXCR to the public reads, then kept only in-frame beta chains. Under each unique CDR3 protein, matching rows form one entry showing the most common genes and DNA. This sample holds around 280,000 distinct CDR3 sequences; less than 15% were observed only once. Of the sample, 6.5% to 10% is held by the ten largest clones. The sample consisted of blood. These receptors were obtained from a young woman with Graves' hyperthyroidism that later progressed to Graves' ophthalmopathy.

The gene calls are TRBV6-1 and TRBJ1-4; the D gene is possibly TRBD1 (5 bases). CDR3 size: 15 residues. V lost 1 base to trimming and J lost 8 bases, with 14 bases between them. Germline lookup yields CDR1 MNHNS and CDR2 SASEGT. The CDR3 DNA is TGTGCCAGCAGTGAAGGGGCAGGGTTAGGGGAAAAACTGTTTTTT. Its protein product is CASSEGAGLGEKLFF.

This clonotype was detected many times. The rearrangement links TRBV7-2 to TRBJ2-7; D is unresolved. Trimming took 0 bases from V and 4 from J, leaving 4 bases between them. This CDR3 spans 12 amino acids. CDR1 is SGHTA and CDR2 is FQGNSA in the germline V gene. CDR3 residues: CASSLALYEQYF. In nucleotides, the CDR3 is TGTGCCAGCAGCTTAGCGCTTTACGAGCAGTACTTC.

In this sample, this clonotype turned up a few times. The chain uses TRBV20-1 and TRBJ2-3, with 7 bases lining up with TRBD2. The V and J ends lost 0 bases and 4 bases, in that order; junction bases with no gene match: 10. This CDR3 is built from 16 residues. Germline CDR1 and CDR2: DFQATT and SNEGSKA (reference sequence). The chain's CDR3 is CSARDEAGVFPDTQYF. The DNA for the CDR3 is TGCAGTGCTAGAGATGAGGCGGGAGTGTTCCCAGATACGCAGTATTTT.

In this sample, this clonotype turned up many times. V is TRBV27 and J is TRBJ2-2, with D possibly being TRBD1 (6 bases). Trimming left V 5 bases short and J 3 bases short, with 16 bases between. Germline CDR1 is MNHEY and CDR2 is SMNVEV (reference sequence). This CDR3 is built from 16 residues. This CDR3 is CASSRLGGRDTGELFF. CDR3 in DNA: TGTGCCAGCAGTCGCCTAGGGGGAAGGGACACCGGGGAGCTGTTTTTT.

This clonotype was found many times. The CDR3 nucleotides are TGTGCCAGTAGTTTCGGAGGGACGAACACTGAAGCTTTCTTT. Translation: CASSFGGTNTEAFF. V gene TRBV19 combines with J gene TRBJ1-1, with a weak D call TRBD1 (5 bases). Per germline, CDR1 LNHDA and CDR2 SQIVND (reference sequence). Trimming stripped 5 bases from V and 1 base from J, with 11 bases between. This CDR3 spans 14 amino acids.

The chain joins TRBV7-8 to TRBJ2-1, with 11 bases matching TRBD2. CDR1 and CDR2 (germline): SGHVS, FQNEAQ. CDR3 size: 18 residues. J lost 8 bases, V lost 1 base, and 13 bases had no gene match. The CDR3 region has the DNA TGTGCCAGCAGCTTAGGAGGGGCACTAGCGGGAGTATCTGATGAGCAGTTCTTC. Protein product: CASSLGGALAGVSDEQFF.

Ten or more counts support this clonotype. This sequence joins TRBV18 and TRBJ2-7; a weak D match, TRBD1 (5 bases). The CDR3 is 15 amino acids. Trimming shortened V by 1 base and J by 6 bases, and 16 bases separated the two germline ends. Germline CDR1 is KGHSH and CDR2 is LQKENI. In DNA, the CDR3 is TGTGCCAGCTCACCACGCAGGGAAGGAACAGGCGAGCAGTACTTC. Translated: CASSPRREGTGEQYF.

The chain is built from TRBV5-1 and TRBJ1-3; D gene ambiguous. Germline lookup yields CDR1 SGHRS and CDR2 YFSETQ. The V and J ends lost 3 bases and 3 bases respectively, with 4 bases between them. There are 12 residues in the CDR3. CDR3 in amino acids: CASSSGGNTIYF. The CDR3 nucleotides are TGCGCCAGCAGCTCCGGTGGAAACACCATATATTTT.

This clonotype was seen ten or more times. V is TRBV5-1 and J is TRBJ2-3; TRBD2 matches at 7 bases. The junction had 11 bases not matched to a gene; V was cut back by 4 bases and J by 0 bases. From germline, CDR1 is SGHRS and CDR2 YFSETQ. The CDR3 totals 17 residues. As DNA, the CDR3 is TGCGCCAGCAGCCTAACGGGGACTATGATTAGCACAGATACGCAGTATTTT. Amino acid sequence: CASSLTGTMISTDTQYF.

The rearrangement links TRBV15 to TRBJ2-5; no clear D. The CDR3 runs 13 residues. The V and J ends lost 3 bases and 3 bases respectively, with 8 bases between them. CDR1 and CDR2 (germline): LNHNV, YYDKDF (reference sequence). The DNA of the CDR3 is TGTGCCACCAGCAGGGGAAGTGAAGAGACCCAGTACTTC. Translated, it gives CATSRGSEETQYF. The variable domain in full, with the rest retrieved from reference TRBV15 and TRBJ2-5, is DAMVIQNPRYQVTQFGKPVTLSCSQTLNHNVMYWYQQKSSQAPKLLFHYYDKDFNNEADTPDNFQSRRPNTSFCFLDIRSPGLGDTAMYLCATSRGSEETQYFGPGTRLLVL.

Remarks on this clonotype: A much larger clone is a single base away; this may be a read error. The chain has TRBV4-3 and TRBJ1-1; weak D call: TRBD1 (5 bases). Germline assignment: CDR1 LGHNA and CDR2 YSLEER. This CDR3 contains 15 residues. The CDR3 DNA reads TGCGCCGGCAGCCAAGATCGGGGCTTGAACACTGAAGCTTTCTTT. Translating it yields CAGSQDRGLNTEAFF.